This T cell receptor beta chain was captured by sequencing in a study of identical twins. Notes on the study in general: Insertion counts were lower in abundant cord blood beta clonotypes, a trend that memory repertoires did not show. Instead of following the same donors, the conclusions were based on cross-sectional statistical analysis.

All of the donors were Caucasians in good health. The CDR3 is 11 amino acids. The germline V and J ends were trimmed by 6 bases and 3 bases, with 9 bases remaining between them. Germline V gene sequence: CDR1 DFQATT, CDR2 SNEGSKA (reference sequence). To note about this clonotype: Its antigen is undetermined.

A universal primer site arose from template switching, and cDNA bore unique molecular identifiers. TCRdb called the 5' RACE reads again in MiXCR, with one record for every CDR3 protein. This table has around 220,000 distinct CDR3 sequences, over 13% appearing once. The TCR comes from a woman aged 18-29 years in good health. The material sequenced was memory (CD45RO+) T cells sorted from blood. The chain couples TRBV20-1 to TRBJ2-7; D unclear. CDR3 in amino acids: CSARWLYEQYF. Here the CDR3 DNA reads TGCAGTGCCCGATGGCTCTACGAGCAGTACTTC.